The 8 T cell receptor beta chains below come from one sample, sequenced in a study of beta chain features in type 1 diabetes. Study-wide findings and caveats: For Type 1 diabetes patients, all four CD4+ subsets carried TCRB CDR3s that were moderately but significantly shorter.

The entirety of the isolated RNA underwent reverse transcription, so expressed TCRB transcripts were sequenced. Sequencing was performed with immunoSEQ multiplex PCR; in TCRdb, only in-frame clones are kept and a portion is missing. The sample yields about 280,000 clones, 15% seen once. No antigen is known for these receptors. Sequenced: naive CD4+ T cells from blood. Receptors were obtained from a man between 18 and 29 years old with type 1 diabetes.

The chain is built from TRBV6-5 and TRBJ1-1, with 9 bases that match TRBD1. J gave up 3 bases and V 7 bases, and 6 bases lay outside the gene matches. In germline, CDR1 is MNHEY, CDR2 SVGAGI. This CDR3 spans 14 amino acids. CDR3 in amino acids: CASIHRGQDTEAFF. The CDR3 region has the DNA TGTGCCAGCATTCACAGGGGGCAGGACACTGAAGCTTTCTTT.

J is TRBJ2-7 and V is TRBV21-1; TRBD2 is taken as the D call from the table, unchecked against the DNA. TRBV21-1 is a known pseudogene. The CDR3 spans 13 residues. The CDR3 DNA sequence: TGTGCCGGGGGACTAGCGGGAGTTAGGGAGCAGTACTTC. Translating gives CAGGLAGVREQYF.

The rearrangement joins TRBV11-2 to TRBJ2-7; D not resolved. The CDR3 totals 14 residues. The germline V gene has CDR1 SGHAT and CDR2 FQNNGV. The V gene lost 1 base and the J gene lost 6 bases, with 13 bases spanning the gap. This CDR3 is CASSLVRGPIEQYF. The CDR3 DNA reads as TGTGCCAGCAGCTTAGTGAGAGGTCCTATCGAGCAGTACTTC.

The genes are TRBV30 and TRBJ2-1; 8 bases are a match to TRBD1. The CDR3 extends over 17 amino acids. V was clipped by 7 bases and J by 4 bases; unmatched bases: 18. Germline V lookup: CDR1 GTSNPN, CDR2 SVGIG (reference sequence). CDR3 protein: CASGAGGPTRDYNEQFF. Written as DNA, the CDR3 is TGTGCCTCTGGCGCAGGGGGCCCAACTAGGGATTACAATGAGCAGTTCTTC.

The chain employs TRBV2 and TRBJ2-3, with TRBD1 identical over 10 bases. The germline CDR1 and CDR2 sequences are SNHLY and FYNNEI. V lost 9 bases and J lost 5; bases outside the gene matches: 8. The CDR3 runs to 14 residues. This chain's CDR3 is CARSTGGGVDTQYF. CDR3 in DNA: TGTGCCAGATCGACAGGGGGCGGTGTAGATACGCAGTATTTT.

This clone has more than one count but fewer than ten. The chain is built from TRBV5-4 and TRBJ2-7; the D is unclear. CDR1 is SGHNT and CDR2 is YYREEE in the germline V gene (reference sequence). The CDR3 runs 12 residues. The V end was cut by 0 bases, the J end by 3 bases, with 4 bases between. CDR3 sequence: CASSLGVYEQYF. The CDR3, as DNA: TGTGCCAGCAGCTTGGGCGTCTACGAGCAGTACTTC. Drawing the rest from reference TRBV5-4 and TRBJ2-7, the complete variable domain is ETGVTQSPTHLIKTRGQQVTLRCSSQSGHNTVSWYQQALGQGPQFIFQYYREEENGRGNFPPRFSGLQFPNYSSELNVNALELDDSALYLCASSLGVYEQYFGPGTRLTVT.

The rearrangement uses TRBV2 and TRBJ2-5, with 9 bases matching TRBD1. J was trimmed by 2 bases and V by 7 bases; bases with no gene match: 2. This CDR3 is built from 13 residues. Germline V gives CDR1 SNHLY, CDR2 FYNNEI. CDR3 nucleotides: TGTGCCAGCACGGGACAGGGACAAGAGACCCAGTACTTC. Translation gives CASTGQGQETQYF.

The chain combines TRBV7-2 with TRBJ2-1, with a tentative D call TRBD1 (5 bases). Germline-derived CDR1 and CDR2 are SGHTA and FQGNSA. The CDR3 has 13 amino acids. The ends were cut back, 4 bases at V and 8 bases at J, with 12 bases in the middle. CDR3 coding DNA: TGTGCCAGCAGCTGGAAGGGGTGGGATGAGCAGTTCTTC. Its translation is CASSWKGWDEQFF.